These 27 T cell receptor beta chains originate from one sample sequenced in a study of monozygotic twins with inflammatory bowel disease. TCRdb re-called the 5' RACE reads and shows each CDR3 protein once, DNA omitted. This listing includes approximately 400,000 distinct CDR3 sequences. The sequenced sample was blood. These receptors were collected from a human donor with ulcerative colitis or Crohn's disease, or a healthy co-twin of an affected twin (not recorded which).

The chain couples TRBV28 to TRBJ2-7. This CDR3 is 12 amino acids long. Germline V gene lookup returns CDR1 MDHEN and CDR2 SYDVKM. CDR3 sequence reads: CASSWGTNEQYF.

The V call is TRBV7-2, the J call TRBJ2-7; TCRdb's D call, TRBD1, is unchecked because there is no DNA. CDR3 length: 14 residues. Germline assignment: CDR1 SGHTA and CDR2 FQGNSA. CDR3 sequence: CASSNRDGPYEQYF.

CDR3 in amino acids: CASSPYRRDQETQYF. The rearrangement uses TRBV7-9 and TRBJ2-5. The CDR3 spans 15 residues. Germline loops: CDR1 SEHNR, CDR2 FQNEAQ (reference sequence). Full variable domain (remainder filled in from reference TRBV7-9 and TRBJ2-5): DTGVSQNPRHKITKRGQNVTFRCDPISEHNRLYWYRQTLGQGPEFLTYFQNEAQLEKSRLLSDRFSAERPKGSFSTLEIQRTEQGDSAMYLCASSPYRRDQETQYFGPGTRLLVL.

The gene calls are TRBV3-1 and TRBJ2-5; no DNA is available, so the TRBD2 call from TCRdb remains unchecked. The CDR3 consists of 15 residues. Germline assignment: CDR1 LGHDT and CDR2 YNNKEL (reference sequence). The CDR3 is CASSQSGSGQETQYF.

The genes are TRBV6-1 and TRBJ2-1; TCRdb calls TRBD2, which cannot be checked without DNA. Germline V CDR1 and CDR2: MNHNS, SASEGT. This CDR3 is built from 15 residues. CDR3 protein: CASKTTAGSYNEQFF.

CDR3 residues: CASSLGFMNTEAFF. The gene calls are TRBV7-2 and TRBJ1-1. This CDR3 contains 14 residues. The germline V gene encodes CDR1 SGHTA and CDR2 FQGNSA.

The chain recombines TRBV12-3 or TRBV12-4 with TRBJ2-1; the D call of TRBD2 rests on TCRdb alone, since no DNA is present to check it. The CDR3 totals 13 residues. The CDR3 reads CASVGRKYNEQFF.

The chain joins TRBV3-1 to TRBJ2-7; the D gene TCRdb calls, TRBD1, cannot be checked with no DNA. This CDR3 is 15 amino acids long. Germline values: CDR1 LGHDT, CDR2 YNNKEL (reference sequence). The CDR3 reads CASSRLQDSTYEQYF.

The rearrangement uses TRBV5-1 and TRBJ2-7; checking the TCRdb D call of TRBD2 is not possible without DNA. There are 17 residues in the CDR3. CDR1 SGHRS and CDR2 YFSETQ come from the germline V gene. The CDR3 is CASSYASGFYPPYEQYF. The full variable domain, its missing parts supplied by reference TRBV5-1 and TRBJ2-7, is KAGVTQTPRYLIKTRGQQVTLSCSPISGHRSVSWYQQTPGQGLQFLFEYFSETQRNKGNFPGRFSGRQFSNSRSEMNVSTLELGDSALYLCASSYASGFYPPYEQYFGPGTRLTVT.

The J gene is TRBJ2-7, the V gene TRBV29-1; TCRdb's D gene call, TRBD1, goes unchecked for lack of DNA. CDR1 and CDR2 (germline): SQVTM, ANQGSEA. The CDR3 runs 12 residues. CDR3 in amino acids: CSARDNTYEQYF.

This rearrangement joins TRBV30 to TRBJ2-7; TCRdb picks TRBD1, but there is no DNA to check that call. This CDR3 is 15 amino acids long. CDR1 and CDR2 from the germline V gene are GTSNPN and SVGIG (reference sequence). The CDR3 loop reads CAWSGLGTGAYEQYF.

V usage is TRBV15 and J usage is TRBJ2-7. CDR3 length: 16 residues. Germline lookup yields CDR1 LNHNV and CDR2 YYDKDF (reference sequence). This chain's CDR3 is CATSRDKVSYGYEQYF. The full variable domain, in which reference TRBV15 and TRBJ2-7 provide the parts outside the CDR3, is DAMVIQNPRYQVTQFGKPVTLSCSQTLNHNVMYWYQQKSSQAPKLLFHYYDKDFNNEADTPDNFQSRRPNTSFCFLDIRSPGLGDTAMYLCATSRDKVSYGYEQYFGPGTRLTVT.

The gene calls are TRBV5-1 and TRBJ2-3. CDR1 is SGHRS, CDR2 YFSETQ, per germline. The CDR3 totals 15 residues. CDR3: CASSLAEAGVDTQYF. Combining the CDR3 with reference TRBV5-1 and TRBJ2-3 gives the whole variable domain KAGVTQTPRYLIKTRGQQVTLSCSPISGHRSVSWYQQTPGQGLQFLFEYFSETQRNKGNFPGRFSGRQFSNSRSEMNVSTLELGDSALYLCASSLAEAGVDTQYFGPGTRLTVL.

The chain joins TRBV4-3 to TRBJ2-2; without DNA, the TCRdb call of TRBD1 cannot be checked. Germline V gene data show CDR1 as LGHNA and CDR2 as YSLEER. The CDR3 is made up of 18 amino acids. The CDR3 spells CASSQDLPGGESTGELFF.

V and J are TRBV4-2 and TRBJ1-2; with no DNA, the TCRdb D assignment of TRBD1 cannot be verified. The CDR3 is 15 residues long. Germline V CDR1 and CDR2: LGHNA, YNFKEQ. The CDR3 loop reads CASSPTRGREQGYTF.

The chain uses TRBV5-1 and TRBJ1-3. CDR3 length equals 17 residues. Germline V gives CDR1 SGHRS, CDR2 YFSETQ. The CDR3 protein is CASSLSTGGGSGNTIYF.

The J gene is TRBJ1-1, the V gene TRBV11-2; TCRdb outputs TRBD1, but without DNA this stays unchecked. This CDR3 spans 14 amino acids. CDR1 SGHAT and CDR2 FQNNGV come from the germline V gene. The CDR3: CASSPSTGGLQAFF.

The V call is TRBV20-1, the J call TRBJ1-5; there is no DNA to check the TCRdb D call of TRBD1. This CDR3 spans 13 amino acids. The germline V gene encodes CDR1 DFQATT and CDR2 SNEGSKA (reference sequence). The CDR3 here is CSASRAGDQPQHF.

V gene TRBV6-1 combines with J gene TRBJ2-7; TCRdb selects TRBD2, and the lack of DNA leaves this call unchecked. The CDR3 contains 13 residues. CDR1 MNHNS and CDR2 SASEGT come from the germline V gene. CDR3 sequence reads: CASRGGGHYEQYF.

The rearrangement links TRBV23-1 to TRBJ1-5; TCRdb picks TRBD1, but there is no DNA to check that call. TRBV23-1 is given ORF status, its function remaining uncertain. The CDR3 length is 16 residues. The CDR3 reads CASSPPRQGEDQPQHF.

The rearrangement joins TRBV7-2 to TRBJ2-5; TCRdb designates TRBD2, a call that cannot be tested without DNA. The CDR3 consists of 17 residues. Per germline, CDR1 SGHTA and CDR2 FQGNSA. The CDR3 protein is CASSLSGGALAVETQYF.

The chain joins TRBV7-2 to TRBJ1-2. CDR3 length: 14 amino acids. The germline V gene encodes CDR1 SGHTA and CDR2 FQGNSA. The CDR3 loop is CASSPPGRNYGYTF.

The rearrangement uses TRBV5-6 and TRBJ2-7; the TRBD2 assignment by TCRdb is unverifiable without DNA. This CDR3 is built from 17 residues. Germline V gene lookup returns CDR1 SGHDT and CDR2 YYEEEE. CDR3 residues: CASSLAGLAGILYEQYF.

This chain uses TRBV7-9 with TRBJ1-2; the TCRdb D gene call, TRBD1, has no DNA to confirm it. CDR3 length: 13 residues. CDR1 is SEHNR, CDR2 FQNEAQ, per germline (reference sequence). CDR3 loop: CASSPTLRGGYTF. Full variable domain (remainder filled in from reference TRBV7-9 and TRBJ1-2): DTGVSQNPRHKITKRGQNVTFRCDPISEHNRLYWYRQTLGQGPEFLTYFQNEAQLEKSRLLSDRFSAERPKGSFSTLEIQRTEQGDSAMYLCASSPTLRGGYTFGSGTRLTVV.

The chain links TRBV20-1 to TRBJ2-1; TCRdb's assignment of TRBD2 cannot be checked, as there is no DNA. The CDR3 loop spans 17 amino acids. The germline V gene has CDR1 DFQATT and CDR2 SNEGSKA (reference sequence). The CDR3 spells CSARVTSPLKVDNEQFF.

The chain uses TRBV5-1 and TRBJ1-1. CDR1 and CDR2 from the germline V gene are SGHRS and YFSETQ. The CDR3 is 16 residues long. The CDR3: CASRNGGRVENTEAFF.

J is TRBJ2-5 and V is TRBV9; TCRdb gives TRBD2 as the D gene, but with no DNA this cannot be confirmed. The length of the CDR3 is 18 residues. Germline assignment: CDR1 SGDLS and CDR2 YYNGEE. CDR3 protein: CASSVGASGRDSEETQYF.